One TCR beta chain is described in this entry. The data derive from a study of T cells expressing NK-cell markers. Reanalyzing the 5' RACE reads, TCRdb keeps one entry per CDR3 protein, without DNA. The sample table sets out a few hundred thousand distinct CDR3 sequences. The CDR3 loop spans 14 amino acids. Germline lookup yields CDR1 MNHEY and CDR2 SVGAGI. Specimen: blood T cells: a sorted CD56 or NKG2C T cell subset, CD4+ or CD8+ T cells, or bulk PBMC T cells (not recorded which). This TCR came from a man in his late teens or twenties in good health. This chain uses TRBV6-5 with TRBJ1-3. This chain's CDR3 is CASRRDLPGNTIYF.